This TCR beta chain was retrieved from a study of T cell repertoires in cytomegalovirus infection. Overall study: As its CMV epitopes, the study selected recently identified HLA-C-restricted and well-studied HLA-B-restricted targets.

Overall study findings and caveats: Summed frequency of shared TCR beta families picked out CMV carriers who also had the relevant HLA. CMV-specific TCR beta clonotypes restricted by HLA-C were the ones dominating the ex vivo response.

Trimming shortened V by 0 bases and J by 7 bases, and 18 bases separated the two germline ends. The CDR3 totals 16 residues. Germline assignment: CDR1 LNHDA and CDR2 SQIVND (reference sequence). This clonotype has just a few counts. Its antigen is unidentified. TCRdb ran MiXCR on the reads and lists one entry per CDR3 protein. The sample holds some 940,000 distinct CDR3 sequences; 31% are singletons and the top ten take about an eighth. The rearrangement links TRBV19 to TRBJ2-5, with a weak D call TRBD1 (6 bases). The TCR was taken from a human donor in good health (CMV status not recorded). Some clones in this sample may be carry-over from other donors' samples. The sample was cultured CD8+ T cells from PBMCs, taken from culture after CMV antigen stimulation. The CDR3 loop is CASSIEWDIGYVTQYF. The CDR3 region has the DNA TGTGCCAGTAGTATAGAATGGGACATCGGGTACGTGACCCAGTACTTC.